The 21 T cell receptor beta chains given below trace back to one sample, sequenced in a study of beta chain features in type 1 diabetes. Investigators reverse transcribed all isolated RNA, so they sequenced expressed TCRB transcripts. Generated by immunoSEQ multiplex PCR, the TCRdb table keeps only in-frame clones and is missing some. The sample records 860,000 or so clones, roughly a sixth being singletons. Sequencing input: naive CD4+ T cells from blood. The receptors here all came from a woman between 18 and 29 years old in good health.

This clone appeared a few times. The rearrangement joins TRBV28 to TRBJ2-3; 8 nucleotides align to TRBD1. The CDR3 totals 15 residues. J lost 1 base, V lost 5 bases, and 5 bases had no gene match. CDR1 and CDR2 (germline): MDHEN, SYDVKM. CDR3 region: CASSEPGQGTDTQYF. Here the CDR3 DNA reads TGTGCCAGCAGTGAACCGGGACAGGGCACAGATACGCAGTATTTT.

The CDR3 spells CASRWTSGSPDTQYF. CDR3 nucleotide sequence: TGTGCCAGCAGGTGGACTAGCGGGAGTCCAGATACGCAGTATTTT. The chain has TRBV6-1 and TRBJ2-3, with 13 bases that match TRBD2. V was pared by 6 bases and J by 4 bases, with 4 bases of the junction left unmatched. The CDR3 has 15 amino acids. CDR1 is MNHNS and CDR2 is SASEGT in the germline V gene.

This clone has a handful of counts. The J gene is TRBJ2-5, the V gene TRBV7-2; 8 nucleotides agree with TRBD1. J lost 2 bases, V lost 6 bases, and 5 bases had no gene match. CDR1 is SGHTA and CDR2 is FQGNSA in the germline V gene. The CDR3 extends over 14 amino acids. CDR3 residues: CASRLTGGQETQYF. The CDR3 DNA reads TGTGCCAGCAGACTAACAGGGGGTCAAGAGACCCAGTACTTC.

CDR3 sequence reads: CSVEENRAEDEQFF. CDR3 DNA: TGCAGCGTTGAAGAAAACCGGGCCGAGGACGAGCAGTTCTTC. The chain recombines TRBV29-1 with TRBJ2-1; D is unclear. Deletions cut 0 bases from V and 10 bases from J, with 16 bases between. Germline V gene lookup returns CDR1 SQVTM and CDR2 ANQGSEA. This CDR3 contains 14 residues.

This clone has just a few counts. This sample also contains other DNA sequences that code for the same CDR3. The chain combines TRBV5-1 with TRBJ1-4, with 7 bases lining up with TRBD1. CDR1 is SGHRS and CDR2 is YFSETQ in the germline V gene. This CDR3 is built from 14 residues. Trimming at V came to 2 bases and at J to 6 bases, leaving 4 bases not matched to a gene. CDR3 sequence reads: CASSLRQGDEKLFF. CDR3 bases: TGCGCCAGCAGCTTACGACAGGGAGATGAAAAACTGTTTTTT.

This clone was counted between two and nine times. The V gene is TRBV7-2, the J gene TRBJ2-7; 7 nucleotides line up with TRBD2. The CDR3 is 13 residues long. Germline-derived CDR1 and CDR2 are SGHTA and FQGNSA. V shed 5 bases, J shed 2 bases, and the junction held 3 bases outside the gene matches. This chain's CDR3 is CASSHGGAYEQYF. Here the CDR3 DNA reads TGTGCCAGCAGCCATGGGGGGGCCTACGAGCAGTACTTC. Combining the CDR3 with reference TRBV7-2 and TRBJ2-7 gives the whole variable domain GAGVSQSPSNKVTEKGKDVELRCDPISGHTALYWYRQSLGQGLEFLIYFQGNSAPDKSGLPSDRFSAERTGGSVSTLTIQRTQQEDSAVYLCASSHGGAYEQYFGPGTRLTVT.

This clone was detected a few times. V usage is TRBV10-2 and J usage is TRBJ2-1; 11 positions match TRBD2. This CDR3 region has 15 residues. V shed 6 bases and J 7 bases; nucleotides not matched to a gene: 8. Germline assignment: CDR1 WSHSY and CDR2 SAAADI. The CDR3 DNA sequence: TGCGCCAGCAGGGTAGCGGGAGGGCAGGGTAATGAGCAGTTCTTC. Its protein product is CASRVAGGQGNEQFF.

This chain connects TRBV2 to TRBJ1-6; D is perhaps TRBD1 (5 bases). Germline V gives CDR1 SNHLY, CDR2 FYNNEI. This CDR3 has 15 amino acids. Trimming shortened V by 6 bases and J by 14 bases, and 23 bases separated the two germline ends. The DNA of the CDR3 is TGTGCCAGCAGGACCCTGCGGGGGGGTAGTGGATCCCTCCACTTT. It codes for CASRTLRGGSGSLHF.

This sequence joins TRBV6-5 and TRBJ1-5, with D tentatively TRBD1 (6 bases). CDR1 is MNHEY and CDR2 is SVGAGI in the germline V gene. V was pared by 6 bases and J by 3 bases, with 12 bases between. The CDR3 covers 14 residues. The CDR3: CASRTGYDNQPQHF. CDR3 nucleotides: TGTGCCAGCAGAACAGGGTACGACAATCAGCCCCAGCATTTT.

The chain uses TRBV29-1 and TRBJ2-5; the match to TRBD1 covers 8 bases. CDR1 and CDR2 from the germline V gene are SQVTM and ANQGSEA. The CDR3 is 12 amino acids. The trim removed 4 bases at V and 5 bases at J, leaving 3 bases unmatched. CDR3 region: CSVGRGRETQYF. CDR3 DNA sequence: TGCAGCGTTGGCAGGGGGCGTGAGACCCAGTACTTC.

The chain is built from TRBV6-1 and TRBJ2-2, with 8 bases lining up with TRBD2. The junction had 5 bases not matched to a gene; V was cut back by 3 bases and J by 5 bases. The CDR3 extends over 15 amino acids. Germline V lookup: CDR1 MNHNS, CDR2 SASEGT. The CDR3 nucleotides are TGTGCCAGCAGTGACAGAGCGGGAGTTACCGGGGAGCTGTTTTTT. It is translated as CASSDRAGVTGELFF.

This chain connects TRBV5-8 to TRBJ1-2, with TRBD1 as a possible D gene (6 bases). Trimming cost V 4 bases and J 4 bases, with 14 bases left between them. There are 14 residues in the CDR3. Germline loops: CDR1 SGHTS, CDR2 YDEGEE. DNA of the CDR3: TGTGCCAGCAGCCGCCGGGACACACTCTATGGCTACACCTTC. Encoded protein: CASSRRDTLYGYTF.

The rearrangement joins TRBV4-3 to TRBJ2-3, with D possibly being TRBD1 (6 bases). Trimming cost V 2 bases and J 2 bases, with 11 bases left between them. Germline V gene data show CDR1 as LGHNA and CDR2 as YSLEER. The CDR3 consists of 15 residues. The CDR3 nucleotides are TGCGCCAGCAGCCAATTAACAGGGACCACAGATACGCAGTATTTT. This gives the protein CASSQLTGTTDTQYF.

The V and J genes are TRBV6-1 and TRBJ1-1; tentatively, D is TRBD1 (6 bases). Germline V gene sequence: CDR1 MNHNS, CDR2 SASEGT. V lost 8 bases and J lost 1, with 14 bases in between. This CDR3 is 14 amino acids long. The CDR3, as DNA: TGTGCCAGCCGACCAACAGGGCAGAACACTGAAGCTTTCTTT. Amino acids: CASRPTGQNTEAFF.

The chain joins TRBV28 to TRBJ2-7, with 8 nucleotides matching TRBD1. Germline CDR1 and CDR2: MDHEN and SYDVKM. The junction had 5 bases not matched to a gene; V was cut back by 1 base and J by 0 bases. This CDR3 has 16 amino acids. For the CDR3, the DNA is TGTGCCAGCAGTTTATCCGGGGACAGGTCCTCCTACGAGCAGTACTTC. Its translation is CASSLSGDRSSYEQYF.

This chain links TRBV27 with TRBJ2-7, with 7 bases fitting TRBD2. From germline, CDR1 is MNHEY and CDR2 SMNVEV (reference sequence). J lost 1 base, V lost 8 bases, and 8 bases had no gene match. The CDR3 length is 14 residues. CDR3 amino acids: CASRRAAGSYEQYF. DNA for the CDR3: TGTGCCAGCCGTCGGGCAGCGGGGTCCTACGAGCAGTACTTC.

The CDR3 coding sequence is TGTGCCACTGACGGCGGACAGGGGGCCTTCTATGGCTACACCTTC. Translating gives CATDGGQGAFYGYTF. This chain uses TRBV6-1 with TRBJ1-2; the match to TRBD1 covers 11 bases. Germline trimming cut 10 bases from V and 4 bases from J; bases unmatched to any gene: 11. The CDR3 consists of 15 residues. Looked up from germline, CDR1 is MNHNS and CDR2 is SASEGT.

This chain connects TRBV11-2 to TRBJ1-1; TRBD1 matches at 8 bases. Germline V gene lookup returns CDR1 SGHAT and CDR2 FQNNGV. The CDR3 runs to 15 residues. J lost 0 bases, V lost 5 bases, and 5 bases had no gene match. The CDR3 loop is CASSGRTGLNTEAFF. CDR3 nucleotides: TGTGCCAGCAGCGGCCGGACAGGGCTGAACACTGAAGCTTTCTTT.

The sample holds a few counts of this clone. The chain uses TRBV7-6 and TRBJ1-1; 7 nucleotides agree with TRBD1. V was pared by 8 bases and J by 0 bases, with 12 bases of the junction left unmatched. CDR3 length: 16 amino acids. Germline values: CDR1 SGHVS, CDR2 FNYEAQ. The CDR3: CASVRRVGTVNTEAFF. CDR3 coding DNA: TGTGCCAGCGTGCGCCGGGTGGGGACAGTGAACACTGAAGCTTTCTTT.

The V gene is TRBV6-6, the J gene TRBJ2-5, with D unresolved. Between the trimmed V and J ends, which lost 7 bases and 3 bases, there was a span of 9 bases. Germline lookup yields CDR1 MNHNY and CDR2 SVGAGI (reference sequence). This CDR3 is 12 amino acids long. CDR3 sequence (DNA): TGTGCCAGCACCAGGACGGAAGAGACCCAGTACTTC. Protein: CASTRTEETQYF.

Comment on this clone: At the DNA level, this CDR3 is encoded by other sequences in the same sample as well. The V gene is TRBV28, the J gene TRBJ2-3; D perhaps matches TRBD2 (6 bases). This CDR3 is 14 amino acids long. The germline V gene encodes CDR1 MDHEN and CDR2 SYDVKM. V was pared by 4 bases and J by 0 bases, with 8 bases between. The CDR3: CASSSGGSTDTQYF. DNA of the CDR3: TGTGCCAGCAGTTCTGGAGGGAGCACAGATACGCAGTATTTT.